One and the same sample provided the 29 T cell receptor beta chains below, sequenced in a study of PD-L1 blockade in urothelial cancer. Only in-frame clones appear in the TCRdb table, and some are missing; sequencing was by immunoSEQ multiplex PCR. The table shows 90,000 to 120,000 clones, with roughly nine tenths occurring only once. The sequencing here drew on PBMCs, taken around atezolizumab (anti-PD-L1) treatment. These receptors all come from a woman older than 75 with urothelial cancer.

The chain has TRBV25-1 and TRBJ2-2; 8 bases line up with TRBD2. Germline trimming cut 4 bases from V and 4 bases from J; bases unmatched to any gene: 2. The germline V gene encodes CDR1 MGHDK and CDR2 SYGVNS. This CDR3 has 14 residues. The CDR3 coding sequence is TGTGCCAGCAGTGTAGGGACTAGCACCGGGGAGCTGTTTTTT. Translating gives CASSVGTSTGELFF.

The V gene is TRBV5-1, the J gene TRBJ2-7, with TRBD1 matching 7 bases. Germline-derived CDR1 and CDR2 are SGHRS and YFSETQ. The CDR3 sequence is 16 residues long. J gave up 6 bases and V 3 bases, and 15 bases lay outside the gene matches. CDR3 sequence reads: CASSSRQGKLKGEQYF. The CDR3 DNA reads TGCGCCAGCAGCTCACGACAGGGAAAACTCAAAGGCGAGCAGTACTTC.

J is TRBJ2-7 and V is TRBV9; perhaps TRBD1 as D (8 bases). The CDR3 is 15 amino acids. V shed 2 bases and J shed 6 bases, with 18 bases lying between them. The germline V gene encodes CDR1 SGDLS and CDR2 YYNGEE. This CDR3 reads CASSVGAQGEGEQYF. DNA of the CDR3: TGTGCCAGCAGCGTCGGGGCACAGGGGGAGGGCGAGCAGTACTTC.

The chain combines TRBV28 with TRBJ2-7; TRBD1 matches at 11 bases. This CDR3 comprises 16 residues. Germline V gene sequence: CDR1 MDHEN, CDR2 SYDVKM. J was trimmed by 5 bases and V by 3 bases; bases with no gene match: 9. The CDR3 DNA reads TGTGCCAGCAGTTTGCTGCCGGGACAGGGGGAGGACGAGCAGTACTTC. Encoded protein: CASSLLPGQGEDEQYF.

The chain combines TRBV5-1 with TRBJ2-5, with 7 bases that match TRBD1. This CDR3 has 18 amino acids. The J segment lost 5 bases and the V segment lost 0 bases, leaving 16 bases of the junction unmatched. Germline V lookup: CDR1 SGHRS, CDR2 YFSETQ. CDR3 in DNA: TGCGCCAGCAGCTTGGCGGGCGTACTCCGACAGGGTCGGGAGACCCAGTACTTC. Translating gives CASSLAGVLRQGRETQYF.

The J gene is TRBJ1-1, the V gene TRBV11-3; TRBD1 is a possible D gene (6 bases). Germline CDR1 is SGHNT and CDR2 is YENEEA. The V end lost 5 bases, the J end lost 1 base, and 11 bases lay between the germline ends. The CDR3 extends over 14 amino acids. As DNA, the CDR3 is TGTGCCAGCAGCCGTCGACAGGAGAACACTGAAGCTTTCTTT. This encodes CASSRRQENTEAFF.

The CDR3 DNA follows: TGCGCCAGCAGCCTACAGGGGTCTATAGCGGGAGGGCCGGCGAATGAGCAGTTCTTC. Residues: CASSLQGSIAGGPANEQFF. The chain uses TRBV5-1 and TRBJ2-1; 11 bases are a match to TRBD2. Germline V gives CDR1 SGHRS, CDR2 YFSETQ. V shed 4 bases, J shed 7 bases, and the junction held 19 bases outside the gene matches. This CDR3 comprises 19 residues.

V is TRBV5-1 and J is TRBJ1-4; tentatively, D is TRBD1 (5 bases). The CDR3 has 14 amino acids. Per the germline V gene, CDR1 is SGHRS and CDR2 is YFSETQ. V lost 4 bases to trimming and J lost 6 bases, with 13 bases between them. The chain's CDR3 is CASSLDGQYEKLFF. CDR3 coding DNA: TGCGCCAGCAGCCTGGACGGACAATATGAAAAACTGTTTTTT.

This chain uses TRBV7-6 with TRBJ2-2; 8 bases fit TRBD1. The germline gives CDR1 SGHVS, CDR2 FNYEAQ. The CDR3 is 16 residues long. V lost 5 bases and J lost 4; bases outside the gene matches: 9. CDR3 DNA sequence: TGTGCCAGCAGCCGAAGGCAGGGGGCCCGCACCGGGGAGCTGTTTTTT. This codes for CASSRRQGARTGELFF. The full variable domain, its missing parts supplied by reference TRBV7-6 and TRBJ2-2, is GAGVSQSPRYKVTKRGQDVALRCDPISGHVSLYWYRQALGQGPEFLTYFNYEAQQDKSGLPNDRFSAERPEGSISTLTIQRTEQRDSAMYRCASSRRQGARTGELFFGEGSRLTVL.

The V gene is TRBV14, the J gene TRBJ2-2; TRBD2 aligns across 13 bases. There are 16 residues in the CDR3. Germline V gives CDR1 SGHDN, CDR2 FVKESK. The junction had 4 bases not matched to a gene; V was cut back by 4 bases and J by 5 bases. CDR3 amino acids: CASSPLAGGRTGELFF. The DNA of the CDR3 is TGTGCCAGCAGCCCACTAGCGGGAGGGCGGACCGGGGAGCTGTTTTTT.

V and J are TRBV18 and TRBJ1-1, with D perhaps matching TRBD1 (6 bases). V was clipped by 3 bases and J by 2 bases, with 16 bases between them. Germline V gene sequence: CDR1 KGHSH, CDR2 LQKENI. The CDR3 is 16 amino acids. The DNA of the CDR3 is TGTGCCAGCTCACCCTGGCCGGACAGCTCTAACACTGAAGCTTTCTTT. This encodes CASSPWPDSSNTEAFF. The full variable domain, its missing parts supplied by reference TRBV18 and TRBJ1-1, is NAGVMQNPRHLVRRRGQEARLRCSPMKGHSHVYWYRQLPEEGLKFMVYLQKENIIDESGMPKERFSAEFPKEGPSILRIQQVVRGDSAAYFCASSPWPDSSNTEAFFGQGTRLTVV.

This rearrangement joins TRBV6-5 to TRBJ2-2, with a tentative D call TRBD2 (5 bases). CDR3 length: 14 residues. V was trimmed by 6 bases and J by 2 bases, leaving 10 bases between them. The germline V gene has CDR1 MNHEY and CDR2 SVGAGI. CDR3 amino acids: CASSHGGNTGELFF. The CDR3 nucleotides are TGTGCCAGCAGCCACGGAGGAAACACCGGGGAGCTGTTTTTT.

This chain links TRBV6-6 with TRBJ1-5; D is uncertain. Per the germline V gene, CDR1 is MNHNY and CDR2 is SVGAGI (reference sequence). The CDR3 runs 14 residues. Trimming removed 2 bases at V and 0 bases at J, with 5 bases between. CDR3 residues: CASSYRHSNQPQHF. The CDR3 region has the DNA TGTGCCAGCAGTTACAGACATAGCAATCAGCCCCAGCATTTT.

The chain recombines TRBV5-1 with TRBJ2-3; 9 nucleotides agree with TRBD2. Per germline, CDR1 SGHRS and CDR2 YFSETQ. V trimming: 0 bases; J trimming: 4 bases; junction bases outside the gene matches: 6. The CDR3 is made up of 16 amino acids. CDR3 bases: TGCGCCAGCAGCTTGGAGTCTAGCGGGGTTGCAGATACGCAGTATTTT. This sequence encodes CASSLESSGVADTQYF.

This clone showed up just once. The genes are TRBV18 and TRBJ2-1, with 7 nucleotides matching TRBD1. Germline CDR1 reads KGHSH; CDR2 reads LQKENI. Unmatched junction bases numbered 8, after V lost 3 bases and J lost 0 bases. The CDR3 loop spans 17 amino acids. For the CDR3, the DNA is TGTGCCAGCTCACCGATCCCGGGACAGAGCTCCTACAATGAGCAGTTCTTC. Its translation is CASSPIPGQSSYNEQFF.

The chain uses TRBV19 and TRBJ2-1, with TRBD2 identical over 10 bases. V lost 5 bases to trimming and J lost 8 bases; unmatched junction nucleotides: 12. The V gene's germline CDR1 is LNHDA and CDR2 SQIVND (reference sequence). The CDR3 covers 16 residues. DNA of the CDR3: TGTGCCAGTAGTGCTACCGCTAGCGGGAGTCTGGATGAGCAGTTCTTC. Amino acids: CASSATASGSLDEQFF.

This clone was seen a single time. The CDR3 here is CASSPGGQPQHF. CDR3 DNA sequence: TGTGCCAGCTCACCAGGGGGGCAGCCCCAGCATTTT. The chain recombines TRBV18 with TRBJ1-5; maybe TRBD1 (5 bases). Germline loops: CDR1 KGHSH, CDR2 LQKENI. This CDR3 comprises 12 residues. Trimming removed 2 bases at V and 7 bases at J, with 6 bases between.

V usage is TRBV6-6 and J usage is TRBJ1-2; 9 nucleotides match TRBD1. J gave up 8 bases and V 2 bases, and 3 bases lay outside the gene matches. This CDR3 has 13 residues. Germline V gene sequence: CDR1 MNHNY, CDR2 SVGAGI (reference sequence). The CDR3 is CASSYGDRAGYTF. CDR3 DNA: TGTGCCAGCAGTTACGGGGACAGGGCGGGCTACACCTTC.

V and J are TRBV28 and TRBJ2-7, with a weak D call TRBD1 (6 bases). There are 14 residues in the CDR3. CDR1 and CDR2 from the germline V gene are MDHEN and SYDVKM. V lost 3 bases to trimming and J lost 4 bases, with 13 bases between them. The CDR3 DNA is TGTGCCAGCAGTTTTGGGACATTCCCATACGAGCAGTACTTC. This encodes CASSFGTFPYEQYF.

The chain links TRBV28 to TRBJ1-2; 10 bases line up with TRBD1. V dropped 5 bases and J dropped 3; count of bases not matched to a gene: 6. This CDR3 comprises 15 residues. Germline V gene data show CDR1 as MDHEN and CDR2 as SYDVKM. The CDR3 bases are TGTGCCAGCAGTCTCTCGGGACAGGGGTACTATGGCTACACCTTC. Translation gives CASSLSGQGYYGYTF.

V and J are TRBV5-1 and TRBJ2-2; TRBD1 matches 8 bases. J gave up 4 bases and V 1 base, and 6 bases lay outside the gene matches. The CDR3 contains 16 residues. Germline V gene lookup returns CDR1 SGHRS and CDR2 YFSETQ. The CDR3 nucleotides are TGCGCCAGCAGCTTGCAACAGGGGGACCCCACCGGGGAGCTGTTTTTT. It codes for CASSLQQGDPTGELFF.

The chain combines TRBV5-6 with TRBJ2-1; D might be TRBD2 (6 bases). Germline CDR1 and CDR2: SGHDT and YYEEEE. CDR3 length: 17 amino acids. With 0 bases removed from V and 2 bases from J, the gap between germline ends came to 15 bases. CDR3: CASSLGLWRDPYNEQFF. The CDR3 DNA sequence: TGTGCCAGCAGCTTGGGTCTGTGGAGGGATCCCTACAATGAGCAGTTCTTC.

This chain uses TRBV5-1 with TRBJ2-2; possibly TRBD2 for D (5 bases). V was shortened by 3 bases and J by 0 bases, with 6 bases between the two germline ends. Germline values: CDR1 SGHRS, CDR2 YFSETQ. The CDR3 contains 14 residues. CDR3 sequence: CASSSLANTGELFF. The CDR3 nucleotides are TGCGCCAGCAGCTCACTAGCGAACACCGGGGAGCTGTTTTTT. Complete variable domain (other parts from reference TRBV5-1 and TRBJ2-2): KAGVTQTPRYLIKTRGQQVTLSCSPISGHRSVSWYQQTPGQGLQFLFEYFSETQRNKGNFPGRFSGRQFSNSRSEMNVSTLELGDSALYLCASSSLANTGELFFGEGSRLTVL.

This clone appeared a single time. The V gene is TRBV7-9, the J gene TRBJ2-1; the D is unclear. This CDR3 spans 14 amino acids. Germline V CDR1 and CDR2: SEHNR, FQNEAQ (reference sequence). Deletions cut 5 bases from V and 8 bases from J, with 16 bases between. The CDR3 DNA sequence: TGTGCCAGCAGCCTAGGGCCTAGTTGGGATGAGCAGTTCTTC. As protein: CASSLGPSWDEQFF.

The chain carries TRBV4-1 and TRBJ2-1, with TRBD2 matching 10 bases. The V segment lost 3 bases and the J segment 0 bases; nucleotides outside the gene matches: 2. The length of the CDR3 is 16 residues. Germline V gene data show CDR1 as MGHRA and CDR2 as YSYEKL. In DNA, the CDR3 is TGCGCCAGCAGCCAGGAGCGGGAGGGCTCCTACAATGAGCAGTTCTTC. Translating gives CASSQEREGSYNEQFF.

The V gene is TRBV28, the J gene TRBJ1-1, with no clear D. V was pared by 3 bases and J by 3 bases, with 8 bases between. CDR3 length equals 13 residues. Germline CDR1 MDHEN, CDR2 SYDVKM. CDR3 sequence reads: CASSFYRYTEAFF. The CDR3 bases are TGTGCCAGCAGTTTTTATCGGTACACTGAAGCTTTCTTT.

As to this clone: The same CDR3 arises from other DNA sequences in this sample as well. V usage is TRBV5-1 and J usage is TRBJ2-7, with 8 bases identical to TRBD2. Trimming at V came to 0 bases and at J to 2 bases, leaving 1 base not matched to a gene. The CDR3 loop spans 14 amino acids. The germline CDR1 and CDR2 sequences are SGHRS and YFSETQ. As DNA, the CDR3 is TGCGCCAGCAGCTTGGGAGCGGGAGCCTACGAGCAGTACTTC. Translation: CASSLGAGAYEQYF.

The chain joins TRBV18 to TRBJ2-2; TRBD2 agrees at 14 bases. V shed 3 bases and J 7 bases; nucleotides not matched to a gene: 4. Germline CDR1 KGHSH, CDR2 LQKENI. The CDR3 extends over 16 amino acids. The CDR3 is CASSPGLAGGVGELFF. The CDR3 DNA reads as TGTGCCAGCTCACCCGGACTAGCGGGAGGTGTCGGGGAGCTGTTTTTT.

This chain connects TRBV7-7 to TRBJ2-1, with a tentative D call TRBD1 (5 bases). This CDR3 spans 14 amino acids. In germline, CDR1 is SSHAT, CDR2 FNYEAQ (reference sequence). V was clipped by 1 base and J by 5 bases, with 9 bases between them. CDR3 amino acids: CASSLGFRDNEQFF. CDR3 DNA: TGTGCCAGCAGCTTAGGGTTCAGGGACAATGAGCAGTTCTTC.